Included here is one TCR beta chain sequence, with context. In terms of age and location, participants ranged from roughly 18 to 95 years and lived in about 25 US areas. For recovered donors of Cohort 3, there were two negative PCRs, clearance, or symptom resolution. CDR1 is SGHTS and CDR2 is YDEGEE in the germline V gene. The CDR3 has 19 residues. V was pared by 5 bases and J by 3 bases, with 18 bases of the junction left unmatched. The protocol was immunoSEQ multiplex PCR, while the TCRdb copy is restricted to in-frame clones and leaves out a portion. Seen here are roughly 160,000 clones, 75% to 90% observed once, and the top ten hold about an eighth. The data stem from a study of blood T cell repertoires in COVID-19. Study as a whole: The analysed material was cDNA or gDNA that came from T cells, B-cell-depleted T cells, or PBMCs.

This receptor was taken from a woman aged 55-69 years who had recovered from COVID-19. Material: PBMCs or T cells enriched from blood (not recorded which). The chain combines TRBV5-8 with TRBJ1-5, with 9 bases lining up with TRBD1. The CDR3 here is CASRSGTGSFLGSNQPQHF. The CDR3, as DNA: TGTGCCAGCAGGTCCGGGACAGGGTCCTTCTTGGGTTCCAATCAGCCCCAGCATTTT.